This T cell receptor beta chain was documented in a study of blood T cell repertoires in COVID-19. On the study more broadly: Nucleic acid was either cDNA or gDNA, and it came from T cells, B-cell-depleted T cells, or PBMCs.

Methods used by the authors: Amplification of reference gene primers provided the estimated nucleated cell counts. Libraries were prepared by immunoSEQ multiplex PCR; TCRdb keeps only in-frame clonotypes and omits some of them. V and J calls plus clone size are reproduced from that table; the DNA served to infer D and trimming. The sample has 110,000 or so clones; more than 75% are singletons. V was pared by 5 bases and J by 1 base, with 8 bases of the junction left unmatched. Germline-derived CDR1 and CDR2 are MGHRA and YSYEKL. The CDR3 runs 16 residues. This chain joins TRBV4-1 and TRBJ2-3; TRBD2 aligns across 8 bases. Sequences were obtained from peripheral blood. The TCR originated in a man aged 40-49 years with acute or convalescent COVID-19. The CDR3 here is CASSTRTSLRTDTQYF. The CDR3 DNA follows: TGCGCCAGCAGCACAAGGACTAGCCTCCGCACAGATACGCAGTATTTT.